The 20 T cell receptor beta chains reported below all come from one sample, sequenced in a study of T cell responses to AZD1222 COVID-19 vaccine. Some clones are missing from TCRdb's copy, which holds only in-frame ones; the method was immunoSEQ multiplex PCR. There are tens of thousands of clones in the sample; 80% to 85% occur only once, and 20% to 25% lies in the top ten. The specimen comprised peripheral blood, sampled on day 0 of AZD1222 vaccination. The source is an adult in good health.

This clone has more than one count but fewer than ten. In DNA, the CDR3 is TGTGCCAGCAGTCGCACCCCCGGGACGACTAAGACTTACAATGAGCAGTTCTTC. Amino acids: CASSRTPGTTKTYNEQFF. The chain couples TRBV6-2 or TRBV6-3 to TRBJ2-1; the D call may be TRBD1 or TRBD2 (5 bases each). This CDR3 spans 18 amino acids. The germline V gene has CDR1 MNHEY and CDR2 SVGEGT. The germline V and J ends were trimmed by 5 bases and 4 bases, with 24 bases remaining between them.

This chain uses TRBV7-8 with TRBJ2-7; a possible D gene is TRBD2 (6 bases). V was shortened by 5 bases and J by 3 bases, with 11 bases between the two germline ends. Looked up from germline, CDR1 is SGHVS and CDR2 is FQNEAQ. This CDR3 is 13 amino acids long. This CDR3 reads CASSGLEGYEQYF. The CDR3 DNA reads as TGTGCCAGCAGCGGTCTGGAGGGCTACGAGCAGTACTTC.

The chain combines TRBV6-2 or TRBV6-3 with TRBJ1-3, with D perhaps matching TRBD1 (5 bases). V dropped 6 bases and J dropped 3 bases, with 18 bases sitting between them. The CDR3 has 16 amino acids. CDR1 and CDR2 (germline): MNHEY, SVGEGT. CDR3 sequence: CASSALGLLLGNTIYF. The CDR3 DNA reads TGTGCCAGCAGCGCCTTGGGACTTCTTCTTGGAAACACCATATATTTT.

The chain uses TRBV7-2 and TRBJ1-2; 7 nucleotides align to TRBD1. The CDR3 runs to 15 residues. Trimming removed 8 bases from V and 4 bases from J; junction bases left unmatched: 13. Germline V gives CDR1 SGHTA, CDR2 FQGNSA. CDR3 coding DNA: TGTGCCAGCCGACCTGGGGGGACAGCTCGCTATGGCTACACCTTC. Translation gives CASRPGGTARYGYTF.

The chain uses TRBV30 and TRBJ2-3, with D possibly TRBD1 on 6 matching bases. Germline V lookup: CDR1 GTSNPN, CDR2 SVGIG (reference sequence). Deletions cut 3 bases from V and 2 bases from J, with 18 bases between. This CDR3 contains 16 residues. The CDR3 DNA follows: TGTGCCTGGAGCCCCGACCCAGGGGTTTTCACAGATACGCAGTATTTT. This codes for CAWSPDPGVFTDTQYF.

This clone came up once. The CDR3 DNA reads as TGTGCCAGCAGTGACACCCTCAATGGCTACACCTTC. It is translated as CASSDTLNGYTF. The rearrangement uses TRBV6-2 or TRBV6-3 and TRBJ1-2, with D hard to call. The CDR3 has 12 amino acids. Germline assignment: CDR1 MNHEY and CDR2 SVGEGT. The V end was cut by 5 bases, the J end by 6 bases, with 10 bases between.

The J gene is TRBJ2-4, the V gene TRBV27, with D possibly matching TRBD2 (5 bases). CDR1 is MNHEY, CDR2 SMNVEV, per germline (reference sequence). Trimming stripped 6 bases from V and 3 bases from J, with 15 bases between. There are 15 residues in the CDR3. CDR3: CASSQSGRDKNIQYF. The DNA for the CDR3 is TGTGCCAGCAGCCAAAGCGGACGTGACAAAAACATTCAGTACTTC.

This chain joins TRBV19 and TRBJ1-1, with D unclear. Trimming removed 3 bases from V and 4 bases from J, with 12 bases in between. Germline V gives CDR1 LNHDA, CDR2 SQIVND (reference sequence). This CDR3 is 14 amino acids long. The CDR3 protein is CASSILGGSTEAFF. The CDR3 nucleotides are TGTGCCAGTAGTATCCTTGGCGGGAGCACTGAAGCTTTCTTT.

This clone was seen a single time. The gene calls are TRBV19 and TRBJ1-1; 8 bases align to TRBD1. Germline V lookup: CDR1 LNHDA, CDR2 SQIVND (reference sequence). CDR3 length equals 17 residues. V shed 5 bases and J 1 base; nucleotides not matched to a gene: 12. The CDR3 coding sequence is TGTGCCAGTAGTCCAGAGGCCGTGACAGGGGAGAACACTGAAGCTTTCTTT. Translated: CASSPEAVTGENTEAFF.

The J gene is TRBJ1-5, the V gene TRBV9; a possible D gene is TRBD1 (6 bases). V was pared by 3 bases and J by 4 bases, with 20 bases between. The length of the CDR3 is 17 residues. Germline-derived CDR1 and CDR2 are SGDLS and YYNGEE. The CDR3 protein is CASSAGSGQMGNQPQHF. The CDR3 DNA reads TGTGCCAGCAGCGCCGGATCGGGACAAATGGGGAATCAGCCCCAGCATTTT.

This chain links TRBV18 with TRBJ2-7, with 10 bases aligning to TRBD2. The CDR3 is 14 residues long. Trimming took 4 bases from V and 2 from J; bases not matched to a gene: 2. Germline CDR1 KGHSH, CDR2 LQKENI. CDR3 sequence reads: CASSRTSGTYEQYF. The CDR3 DNA is TGTGCCAGCTCACGGACTAGCGGCACCTACGAGCAGTACTTC.

The genes are TRBV11-1 and TRBJ1-2; 8 bases align to TRBD1. Germline CDR1 and CDR2: SGHAT and FQDESV (reference sequence). This CDR3 is built from 14 residues. Trimming took 5 bases from V and 2 from J; bases not matched to a gene: 4. CDR3 sequence reads: CASSPGQGNYGYTF. The CDR3 DNA sequence: TGTGCCAGCAGCCCCGGACAGGGCAACTATGGCTACACCTTC.

This clone has just a few counts. The chain is built from TRBV18 and TRBJ1-1, with unresolved D. CDR1 and CDR2 from the germline V gene are KGHSH and LQKENI. The V and J ends lost 5 bases and 6 bases respectively, with 16 bases between them. The CDR3 is 14 amino acids. The CDR3: CASSAGSQRAEAFF. As DNA, the CDR3 is TGTGCCAGCTCAGCGGGGTCCCAGCGTGCTGAAGCTTTCTTT.

This chain joins TRBV19 and TRBJ2-7; D perhaps matches TRBD1 (6 bases). The CDR3 sequence is 15 residues long. V lost 4 bases, J lost 0 bases, and 13 bases lay in between. CDR1 LNHDA and CDR2 SQIVND come from the germline V gene (reference sequence). CDR3 amino acids: CASSTAGESSYEQYF. CDR3 coding DNA: TGTGCCAGTAGTACGGCAGGGGAGAGCTCCTACGAGCAGTACTTC.

This clone was detected a few times. The chain carries TRBV24-1 and TRBJ2-7, with D perhaps matching TRBD2 (5 bases). The CDR3 spans 15 residues. Germline V CDR1 and CDR2: KGHDR, SFDVKD. V was cut by 4 bases and J by 2 bases, with 14 bases left in between. The CDR3 region has the DNA TGTGCCACCAGTGACACAGTCCCGGGAACCTACGAGCAGTACTTC. It yields the protein CATSDTVPGTYEQYF.

The rearrangement links TRBV28 to TRBJ1-4, with 7 nucleotides matching TRBD1. The J segment lost 10 bases and the V segment lost 3 bases, leaving 5 bases of the junction unmatched. The CDR3 extends over 13 amino acids. Germline V CDR1 and CDR2: MDHEN, SYDVKM. In DNA, the CDR3 is TGTGCCAGCAGTTTGAGTGACAGGGTAAAACTGTTTTTT. The encoded protein is CASSLSDRVKLFF. Drawing the rest from reference TRBV28 and TRBJ1-4, the complete variable domain is DVKVTQSSRYLVKRTGEKVFLECVQDMDHENMFWYRQDPGLGLRLIYFSYDVKMKEKGDIPEGYSVSREKKERFSLILESASTNQTSMYLCASSLSDRVKLFFGSGTQLSVL.

The V and J genes are TRBV7-9 and TRBJ1-1; D gene ambiguous. This CDR3 comprises 15 residues. V was trimmed by 3 bases and J by 1 base, leaving 12 bases between them. The germline V gene encodes CDR1 SEHNR and CDR2 FQNEAQ (reference sequence). CDR3 in DNA: TGTGCCAGCAGCTTGGGAGGAGGTCAGAACACTGAAGCTTTCTTT. Its protein is CASSLGGGQNTEAFF.

This clone was observed a handful of times. The chain is built from TRBV7-3 and TRBJ1-2; D is unresolved. The germline CDR1 and CDR2 sequences are SGHTA and FQGTGA. Trimming shortened V by 4 bases and J by 7 bases, and 16 bases separated the two germline ends. This CDR3 spans 14 amino acids. The CDR3 region is CASSSQEGRGGYTF. CDR3 sequence (DNA): TGTGCCAGCAGCTCTCAGGAGGGCCGTGGTGGCTACACCTTC.

In regard to this clone: The germline gene is not matched at one end of the junction; a read error may be the cause. The chain has TRBV18 and TRBJ1-3; 7 bases map to TRBD1. The CDR3 is 13 amino acids. Germline V gene data show CDR1 as KGHSH and CDR2 as LQKENI. In nucleotides, the CDR3 is TGTGCCAGCTCACCGAGAGGGACAGCGCCGACTGGCTTT. Residues: CASSPRGTAPTGF. Combining the CDR3 with reference TRBV18 and TRBJ1-3 gives the whole variable domain NAGVMQNPRHLVRRRGQEARLRCSPMKGHSHVYWYRQLPEEGLKFMVYLQKENIIDESGMPKERFSAEFPKEGPSILRIQQVVRGDSAAYFCASSPRGTAPTGFGEGSWLTVV.

The chain is built from TRBV15 and TRBJ2-7, with no clear D. CDR1 and CDR2 (germline): LNHNV, YYDKDF (reference sequence). The CDR3 contains 14 residues. V was trimmed by 1 base and J by 2 bases, leaving 9 bases between them. The DNA of the CDR3 is TGTGCCACCAGCAGAGGTAGTATGCCCTACGAGCAGTACTTC. Protein product: CATSRGSMPYEQYF.